A selection of T cell receptor beta chains follows, all from one sample in a study of shared clonotypes between healthy human individuals. Here immunoSEQ multiplex PCR was the method, and the copy in TCRdb shows in-frame clones only, minus some. Among about 730,000 clones, 55% to 75% were seen once, and the ten largest hold under 2%. Specimen: memory CD4+ T cells sorted from blood. These TCRs come from a woman aged 25 to 39 in good health. CDR3s include the opening cysteine and the closing phenylalanine or tryptophan. D genes are given only for firm matches. Rows give clone size only sometimes, using once, few, many, or a class for an expanded clone.

TRBV5-6,TRBD1,-,TRBJ2-5,TGTGCCAGCAGCTTGGGACAGGGGGGCCAAGAGACCCAGTACTTC,CASSLGQGGQETQYF
TRBV27,-,few,TRBJ2-1,TGTGCCAGCGGCAAGCGGGCGTACAATGAGCAGTTCTTC,CASGKRAYNEQFF
TRBV18,-,few,TRBJ2-1,TGTGCCAGCTCCGGGGACCTGGGGTACTCCTACAATGAGCAGTTCTTC,CASSGDLGYSYNEQFF
TRBV10-3,-,-,TRBJ2-2,TGTGCCATCAACGAGGGATACACCGGGGAGCTGTTTTTT,CAINEGYTGELFF
TRBV4-2,-,-,TRBJ2-3,TGTGCCAGCAGCCAAGACTGGGCCGGGGATACGCAGTATTTT,CASSQDWAGDTQYF
TRBV18,-,-,TRBJ1-5,TGTGCCAGCTCACCCGTGAAAAGGACAGATAATAGCAATCAGCCCCAGCATTTT,CASSPVKRTDNSNQPQHF
TRBV5-1,TRBD1,-,TRBJ2-7,TGCGCCAGCAGCCGCGGGACAGGGGCTAACGAGCAGTACTTC,CASSRGTGANEQYF
TRBV7-9,-,once,TRBJ2-1,TGTGCCAGCAGCGCCACCCTAGGGTTCAGCAATGAGCAGTTCTTC,CASSATLGFSNEQFF
TRBV28,-,once,TRBJ1-1,TGTGCCAGCAGTTTGCCGGGGTACACTGAAGCTTTCTTT,CASSLPGYTEAFF
TRBV11-1,TRBD2,-,TRBJ2-3,TGTGCCAGCAGCTCCGGGACTAGCGGGAGTGGTGCAGATACGCAGTATTTT,CASSSGTSGSGADTQYF
TRBV28,-,-,TRBJ1-2,TGTGCCGTCAGGGAGAACTATGGCTACACCTTC,CAVRENYGYTF
TRBV5-1,-,-,TRBJ2-3,TGCGCCAGCAGCTTGGGAACTAGCACAGATACGCAGTATTTT,CASSLGTSTDTQYF
TRBV28,-,-,TRBJ1-4,TGTGCCAGCAGTTTTGGGGGCACTAATGAAAAACTGTTTTTT,CASSFGGTNEKLFF
TRBV18,-,-,TRBJ1-4,TGTGCCAGCTCACCAAGGGTCCAGGGAAATGAAAAACTGTTTTTT,CASSPRVQGNEKLFF
TRBV19,-,-,TRBJ2-2,TGTGCCAGTAGCCGCGGGGTGGGGCTCAACACCGGGGAGCTGTTTTTT,CASSRGVGLNTGELFF
TRBV25-1,-,-,TRBJ2-1,TGTGCCAGCAGTGAAGAGCTTCTTGTAGGAAGCTCCTACAATGAGCAGTTCTTC,CASSEELLVGSSYNEQFF
TRBV28,-,few,TRBJ2-4,TGTGCCAGCAGCTATCTAGCGAAAAGGATGGCCAAAAACATTCAGTACTTC,CASSYLAKRMAKNIQYF
TRBV30,-,-,TRBJ2-5,TGTGCCTGGGATAAGGGCGAGACCCAGTACTTC,CAWDKGETQYF
TRBV5-4,-,once,TRBJ1-1,TGTGCCAGCAGCCGAGACGGGAACACTGAAGCTTTCTTT,CASSRDGNTEAFF
TRBV5-1,TRBD1,-,TRBJ2-7,TGCGCCAGCAGCTTGGCGCCCCTGATAGGGGGCAACGAGCAGTACTTC,CASSLAPLIGGNEQYF
TRBV6-1,TRBD2,-,TRBJ2-7,TGTGCCAGCAGTGCGCCGCCCGGGACTAGCGGGAGCTACGAGCAGTACTTC,CASSAPPGTSGSYEQYF
TRBV6-6,TRBD1,many,TRBJ2-3,TGTGCCGGCTCGTCCGGGACAGGTACGCAGTATTTT,CAGSSGTGTQYF
TRBV27,-,-,TRBJ2-7,TGTGCCAGCAGTCCCCGCGGGTTTGGGGCGCACTCGATATCCTACGAGCAGTACTTC,CASSPRGFGAHSISYEQYF
TRBV7-2,-,-,TRBJ2-1,TGTGCCAGCAGCTTGACAGCCCTCTCCTACAATGAGCAGTTCTTC,CASSLTALSYNEQFF
TRBV15,-,-,TRBJ1-3,TGTGCCATTGGCCGCTTCTCTGGAAACACCATATATTTT,CAIGRFSGNTIYF
TRBV18,-,-,TRBJ1-1,TGTGCCAGCTCACCACTTTCGGACACTGAAGCTTTCTTT,CASSPLSDTEAFF